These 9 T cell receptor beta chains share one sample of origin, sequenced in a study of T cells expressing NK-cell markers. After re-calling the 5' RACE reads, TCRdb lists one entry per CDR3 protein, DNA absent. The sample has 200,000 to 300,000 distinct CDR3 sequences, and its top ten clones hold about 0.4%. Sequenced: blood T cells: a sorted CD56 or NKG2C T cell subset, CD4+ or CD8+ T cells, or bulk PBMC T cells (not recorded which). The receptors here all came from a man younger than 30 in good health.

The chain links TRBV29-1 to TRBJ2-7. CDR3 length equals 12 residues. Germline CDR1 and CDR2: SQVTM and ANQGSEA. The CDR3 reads CSVRPRSHEQYF.

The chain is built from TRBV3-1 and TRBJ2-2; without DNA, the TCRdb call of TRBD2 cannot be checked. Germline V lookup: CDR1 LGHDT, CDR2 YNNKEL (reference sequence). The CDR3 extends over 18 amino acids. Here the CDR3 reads CASSQVIQEVRHTGELFF.

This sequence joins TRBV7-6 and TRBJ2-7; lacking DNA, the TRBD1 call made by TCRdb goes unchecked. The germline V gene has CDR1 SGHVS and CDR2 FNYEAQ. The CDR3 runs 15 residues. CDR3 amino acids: CASSRTWDISYEQYF.

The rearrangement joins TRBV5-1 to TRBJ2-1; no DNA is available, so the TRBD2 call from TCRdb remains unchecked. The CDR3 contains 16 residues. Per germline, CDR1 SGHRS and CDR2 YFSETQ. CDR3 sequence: CASSPGLAGGSNEQFF.

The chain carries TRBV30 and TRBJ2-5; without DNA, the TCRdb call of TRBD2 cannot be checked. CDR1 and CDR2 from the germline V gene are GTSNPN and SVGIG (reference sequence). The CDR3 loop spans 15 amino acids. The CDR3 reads CAWAPGLADQETQYF.

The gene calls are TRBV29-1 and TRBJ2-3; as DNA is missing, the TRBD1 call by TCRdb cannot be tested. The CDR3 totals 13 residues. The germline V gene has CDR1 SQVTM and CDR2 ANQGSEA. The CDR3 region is CSVRGTGKDTQYF.

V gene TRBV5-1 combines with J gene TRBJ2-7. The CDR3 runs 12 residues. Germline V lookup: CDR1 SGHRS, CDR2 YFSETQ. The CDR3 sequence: CASSSSAYEQYF.

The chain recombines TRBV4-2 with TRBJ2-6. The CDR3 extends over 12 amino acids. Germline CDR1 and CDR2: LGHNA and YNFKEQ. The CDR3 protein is CASGDGANVLTF.

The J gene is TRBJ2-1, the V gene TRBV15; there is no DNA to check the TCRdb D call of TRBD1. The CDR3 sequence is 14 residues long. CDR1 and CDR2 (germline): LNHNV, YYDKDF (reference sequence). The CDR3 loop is CATSRAGRNNEQFF.